A selection of T cell receptor beta chains follows, all from one sample in a study of cytomegalovirus exposure and HLA in healthy donors. The data were produced by immunoSEQ multiplex PCR, yet TCRdb's version contains in-frame clones alone and is incomplete. The table shows 140,000 to 150,000 clones, with approximately 70% occurring only once. Sequenced sample: PBMCs. The receptors shown here come from a woman aged 55-70 years in good health and CMV-seropositive. Each CDR3 is given with its conserved first and last residue. A D gene is named only where the DNA matches it firmly. The size entry is marked missing in some rows and otherwise reads once, few, many or a size class.

v_call	clone_size	j_call	d_call	cdr3_aa	cdr3_nt
TRBV5-4	once	TRBJ2-7	TRBD1	CASSQRQGASGEQYF	TGTGCCAGCAGCCAAAGACAGGGGGCGTCAGGCGAGCAGTACTTC
TRBV5-4	-	TRBJ2-4	TRBD2	CASSLNGGGPEGNIQYF	TGTGCCAGCAGCTTGAATGGGGGAGGGCCTGAGGGAAACATTCAGTACTTC
TRBV28	-	TRBJ1-1	TRBD1	CASGQGGEGMNTEAFF	TGTGCCAGCGGACAGGGTGGGGAGGGCATGAACACTGAAGCTTTCTTT
TRBV5-4	-	TRBJ2-5	-	CASSPETGLMETQYF	TGTGCCAGCAGCCCTGAGACAGGTTTGATGGAGACCCAGTACTTC
TRBV18	-	TRBJ2-3	-	CASSPSSSTQYF	TGTGCCAGCTCACCTTCTAGCTCTACGCAGTATTTT
TRBV29-1	-	TRBJ1-1	-	CSARRQGSTEAFF	TGCAGCGCCCGTCGGCAGGGGAGCACTGAAGCTTTCTTT
TRBV5-1	-	TRBJ1-1	-	CASSLGQSNTEAFF	TGCGCCAGCAGCTTGGGGCAGTCGAACACTGAAGCTTTCTTT
TRBV6-5	-	TRBJ1-3	-	CASTPPGSGNTIYF	TGTGCCAGCACTCCACCGGGCTCTGGAAACACCATATATTTT
TRBV28	-	TRBJ1-5	-	CASVRGGTGQPQHF	TGTGCCAGCGTCCGCGGGGGAACCGGTCAGCCCCAGCATTTT
TRBV9	once	TRBJ2-7	TRBD2	CASSMWEGPYEQYF	TGTGCCAGCAGTATGTGGGAGGGACCCTACGAGCAGTACTTC
TRBV30	-	TRBJ2-7	-	CAWSPGGSTYEQYF	TGTGCCTGGAGTCCTGGGGGCAGCACCTACGAGCAGTACTTC
TRBV5-1	-	TRBJ2-7	TRBD1	CASSPSTGGLSYEQYF	TGCGCCAGCAGCCCCTCCACAGGGGGCCTTTCCTACGAGCAGTACTTC
TRBV6-5	-	TRBJ1-2	TRBD1	CASSYGQGDYGYTF	TGTGCCAGCAGTTACGGACAGGGGGACTATGGCTACACCTTC
TRBV2	-	TRBJ1-1	-	CASSEGRTPFF	TGTGCCAGCAGCGAGGGTAGGACCCCTTTCTTT
TRBV7-9	-	TRBJ2-3	TRBD2	CASSLIAGGRTDTQYF	TGTGCCAGCAGCTTAATAGCGGGAGGGCGCACAGATACGCAGTATTTT
TRBV10-1	few	TRBJ1-1	-	CASSESGGLTEAFF	TGCGCCAGCAGTGAGTCGGGGGGGCTCACTGAAGCTTTCTTT
TRBV7-3	-	TRBJ2-2	-	CASSPMGGTVTGELFF	TGTGCCAGCAGCCCAATGGGGGGAACGGTCACCGGGGAGCTGTTTTTT
TRBV29-1	-	TRBJ1-2	TRBD1	CSVEQGAEGYTF	TGCAGCGTTGAGCAGGGGGCAGAAGGCTACACCTTC
TRBV10-1	few	TRBJ2-3	TRBD2	CANTWRETDTQYF	TGCGCCAATACTTGGCGGGAGACAGATACGCAGTATTTT
TRBV6-5	few	TRBJ1-1	-	CASRPLSILNTEAFF	TGTGCCAGCAGACCCCTTAGCATACTAAACACTGAAGCTTTCTTT
TRBV28	-	TRBJ1-5	-	CASSNRDQPQHF	TGTGCCAGCAGTAACAGGGATCAGCCCCAGCATTTT
TRBV29-1	few	TRBJ2-7	-	CSVGQGNSYEQYF	TGCAGCGTTGGGCAGGGGAACTCCTACGAGCAGTACTTC
TRBV9	-	TRBJ1-1	-	CASSPLWANTEAFF	TGTGCCAGCAGTCCGCTTTGGGCGAACACTGAAGCTTTCTTT
TRBV2	-	TRBJ2-6	-	CAGTGTGANVLTF	TGTGCCGGCACAGGGACTGGGGCCAACGTCCTGACTTTC
TRBV9	-	TRBJ2-7	-	CASSVAPNSYEQYF	TGTGCCAGCAGCGTAGCCCCTAACTCCTACGAGCAGTACTTC
TRBV25-1	-	TRBJ1-4	-	CASSHWTVNPGKLFF	TGTGCCAGCAGTCATTGGACAGTCAACCCTGGAAAACTGTTTTTT
TRBV5-1	-	TRBJ1-1	-	CASSLQQGNLNTEAFF	TGCGCCAGCAGCCTTCAACAGGGAAACCTTAACACTGAAGCTTTCTTT
TRBV19	-	TRBJ2-7	-	CASTRDGYEQYF	TGTGCCAGTACGCGGGACGGCTACGAGCAGTACTTC
TRBV18	-	TRBJ2-7	TRBD1	CASSLGTGEPYEQYF	TGTGCCAGCTCCCTAGGGACAGGGGAGCCCTACGAGCAGTACTTC
TRBV28	few	TRBJ1-1	-	CASSQNTEAFF	TGTGCCAGCAGTCAGAACACTGAAGCTTTCTTT
TRBV4-2	-	TRBJ1-5	-	CASSQDTAGKQPQHF	TGTGCCAGCAGCCAAGATACGGCAGGGAAGCAGCCCCAGCATTTT
TRBV9	-	TRBJ1-5	TRBD1	CASSPTGGNQPQHF	TGTGCCAGCAGTCCAACAGGGGGCAATCAGCCCCAGCATTTT
TRBV15	-	TRBJ1-2	TRBD1	CATSRDRDRVYGYTF	TGTGCCACCAGCAGAGACCGAGACAGGGTCTATGGCTACACCTTC
TRBV6-5	-	TRBJ1-1	-	CASRPPTGMNTEAFF	TGTGCCAGCAGACCCCCTACAGGGATGAATACTGAAGCTTTCTTT
TRBV29-1	-	TRBJ1-2	-	CSVEDPGGSHYGYTF	TGCAGCGTTGAAGACCCCGGCGGGAGTCACTATGGCTACACCTTC
TRBV7-9	-	TRBJ1-1	-	CASSLSYTEAFF	TGTGCCAGCAGCTTATCCTACACTGAAGCTTTCTTT
TRBV6-5	-	TRBJ2-7	TRBD1	CASSYLGQGAYEQYF	TGTGCCAGCAGTTACCTCGGACAGGGGGCTTACGAGCAGTACTTC
TRBV28	few	TRBJ2-1	TRBD1	CASSFQGAIVLKDNEQFF	TGTGCCAGCAGTTTCCAGGGGGCCATCGTCCTTAAGGACAATGAGCAGTTCTTC
TRBV28	few	TRBJ2-3	-	CASSAGDTDTQYF	TGTGCCAGCAGCGCCGGGGACACAGATACGCAGTATTTT
TRBV4-1	-	TRBJ2-4	TRBD1	CASSQETGRNIQYF	TGCGCCAGCAGCCAAGAGACAGGGCGGAACATTCAGTACTTC
TRBV6-5	-	TRBJ1-1	-	CASGGVRTEAFF	TGTGCCAGCGGGGGGGTCCGCACTGAAGCTTTCTTT
TRBV6-1	-	TRBJ2-2	-	CASSEIDRTTGELFF	TGTGCCAGCAGTGAAATCGACAGAACCACCGGGGAGCTGTTTTTT
TRBV18	-	TRBJ2-6	-	CASSPLEGANVLTF	TGTGCCAGCTCACCACTAGAAGGGGCCAACGTCCTGACTTTC
TRBV6-1	-	TRBJ1-1	-	CASSGTGQGVTEAFF	TGTGCCAGCAGTGGAACCGGACAAGGGGTGACTGAAGCTTTCTTT
TRBV28	-	TRBJ1-1	TRBD1	CASSRGQGTMNTEAFF	TGTGCCAGCAGCCGAGGACAGGGTACGATGAACACTGAAGCTTTCTTT
TRBV6-1	-	TRBJ2-7	TRBD2	CASSGGTSGSYEQYF	TGTGCCAGCAGTGGAGGGACTAGCGGGAGTTACGAGCAGTACTTC
TRBV5-4	few	TRBJ1-1	-	CASSLATGSGTEAFF	TGTGCCAGCAGCTTGGCCACGGGATCAGGCACTGAAGCTTTCTTT
TRBV5-1	-	TRBJ2-7	-	CASSLETGRYEQYF	TGCGCCAGCAGCTTGGAGACAGGGAGGTACGAGCAGTACTTC
TRBV7-8	once	TRBJ2-1	TRBD2	CASSSGTSGLTYNEQFF	TGTGCCAGCAGCTCAGGGACTAGCGGGCTCACCTACAATGAGCAGTTCTTC
TRBV5-1	-	TRBJ2-1	TRBD1	CASSLGDRGGNEQFF	TGCGCCAGCAGCTTGGGGGACAGGGGTGGAAATGAGCAGTTCTTC
TRBV19	-	TRBJ2-5	-	CASSISGTPKETQYF	TGTGCCAGTAGTATTTCAGGGACACCGAAAGAGACCCAGTACTTC
TRBV28	once	TRBJ2-7	TRBD2	CASSKASGSSYEQYF	TGTGCCAGCAGTAAAGCTAGCGGGAGCTCCTACGAGCAGTACTTC
TRBV10-3	-	TRBJ1-1	TRBD1	CATNTGTGGTEAFF	TGTGCCACCAACACCGGGACAGGCGGGACTGAAGCTTTCTTT
TRBV6-1	few	TRBJ2-7	-	CASSERGIRPYEQYF	TGTGCCAGCAGTGAAAGGGGAATCAGACCCTACGAGCAGTACTTC
TRBV7-9	few	TRBJ2-5	-	CASSPRTAIGQETQYF	TGTGCCAGCAGCCCCCGGACTGCCATAGGGCAAGAGACCCAGTACTTC
TRBV6-1	-	TRBJ1-1	-	CASSEFQGTEAFF	TGTGCCAGCAGTGAATTCCAGGGGACTGAAGCTTTCTTT
TRBV19	once	TRBJ1-1	TRBD1	CASSGDSLNTEAFF	TGTGCCAGTAGTGGGGACAGTTTGAATACTGAAGCTTTCTTT
TRBV6-6	-	TRBJ2-5	-	CASQTGGSETQYF	TGTGCCAGCCAAACTGGGGGGTCGGAGACCCAGTACTTC
TRBV28	-	TRBJ2-1	-	CASSLTGGGPRNNEQFF	TGTGCCAGCAGTTTAACGGGAGGGGGCCCCCGAAACAATGAGCAGTTCTTC